This T cell receptor beta chain came from a study of cytomegalovirus exposure and HLA in healthy donors. The PCR was carried out with 60 Vbeta primers and 13 Jbeta primers. Sequencing used immunoSEQ multiplex PCR; TCRdb keeps in-frame clones, though not all of them. The sample gives 150,000 to 200,000 clones, about 78% of which show up once; more than 5% is in the top ten. This TCR came from a man in his forties or fifties in good health and CMV-seronegative. The sample was PBMCs.

CDR3 residues: CATSNSGGSTDTQYF. CDR3 sequence (DNA): TGTGCCACCAGCAATAGCGGGGGGAGCACAGATACGCAGTATTTT. The chain is built from TRBV15 and TRBJ2-3, with 10 bases that match TRBD2. J gave up 0 bases and V 4 bases, and 1 base lay outside the gene matches. CDR3 length: 15 residues. Germline V lookup: CDR1 LNHNV, CDR2 YYDKDF (reference sequence).